A single sample gave rise to the 12 T cell receptor beta chains below, sequenced in a study of blood T cell repertoires in COVID-19. Produced via immunoSEQ multiplex PCR; TCRdb's table is partial and in-frame only. The sample holds about 300,000 clones, 80% to 90% seen once. Sequenced sample: peripheral blood. Receptor source: a woman aged 40 to 49 who had recovered from COVID-19.

This rearrangement joins TRBV21-1 to TRBJ1-1. TRBV21-1 is a recognized pseudogene. The CDR3 loop spans 19 amino acids. CDR3 loop: CASSKREKTAFNLRTEAFF. DNA of the CDR3: TGTGCCAGCAGCAAAAGGGAGAAGACGGCATTTAATCTCCGGACTGAAGCTTTCTTT.

The rearrangement links TRBV3-1 (or the pseudogene TRBV3-2) to TRBJ2-1; 8 bases align to TRBD2. This CDR3 spans 16 amino acids. V lost 4 bases, J lost 4 bases, and 9 bases stayed unmatched. The V gene's germline CDR1 is LGHDT and CDR2 YNNKEL (reference sequence). Written as DNA, the CDR3 is TGTGCCAGCAGCCTAACGAGGCGGGGGGCATACAATGAGCAGTTCTTC. It specifies CASSLTRRGAYNEQFF.

The chain couples TRBV7-9 to TRBJ2-7, with D uncertain. V lost 2 bases and J lost 5, with 10 bases in between. This CDR3 spans 13 amino acids. The germline V gene has CDR1 SEHNR and CDR2 FQNEAQ (reference sequence). The CDR3 region is CASSLLGPDEQYF. As DNA, the CDR3 is TGTGCCAGCAGCTTACTTGGGCCGGACGAGCAGTACTTC. Drawing the rest from reference TRBV7-9 and TRBJ2-7, the complete variable domain is DTGVSQNPRHKITKRGQNVTFRCDPISEHNRLYWYRQTLGQGPEFLTYFQNEAQLEKSRLLSDRFSAERPKGSFSTLEIQRTEQGDSAMYLCASSLLGPDEQYFGPGTRLTVT.

The V gene is TRBV6-5, the J gene TRBJ2-5, with 8 bases aligning to TRBD2. Germline CDR1 is MNHEY and CDR2 is SVGAGI. Trimming cost V 6 bases and J 5 bases; bases outside gene matches: 8. This CDR3 contains 14 residues. This CDR3 is CASRRGLGGETQYF. DNA for the CDR3: TGTGCCAGCAGGAGGGGACTAGGCGGGGAGACCCAGTACTTC.

The chain uses TRBV23-1 and TRBJ1-2, with 7 positions matching TRBD1. TRBV23-1 has ORF status, its function being uncertain. The CDR3 consists of 14 residues. The V segment lost 1 base and the J segment 7 bases; nucleotides outside the gene matches: 6. CDR3 region: CASSQLGGAGGYTF. The CDR3 DNA is TGCGCCAGCAGTCAATTAGGGGGCGCCGGTGGCTACACCTTC.

The chain joins TRBV5-1 to TRBJ1-2; TRBD1 matches at 9 bases. V gave up 4 bases and J gave up 4 bases; unmatched junction bases: 5. The V gene's germline CDR1 is SGHRS and CDR2 YFSETQ. CDR3 length equals 14 residues. CDR3 DNA: TGCGCCAGCAGCCCCGGGACAGGGACCTATGGCTACACCTTC. As protein: CASSPGTGTYGYTF.

This sequence joins TRBV5-1 and TRBJ1-1, with no clear D. CDR3 length: 14 residues. The V end lost 4 bases, the J end lost 2 bases, and 12 bases lay between the germline ends. Germline CDR1 is SGHRS and CDR2 is YFSETQ. The CDR3 DNA reads TGCGCCAGCAGCCTACTGCGGGGAAACACTGAAGCTTTCTTT. It is translated as CASSLLRGNTEAFF.

The CDR3 sequence: CAISGSGHTDTQYF. The CDR3 coding sequence is TGTGCCATCTCCGGGTCCGGACACACAGATACGCAGTATTTT. The rearrangement joins TRBV19 to TRBJ2-3; TRBD1 is a possible D gene (5 bases). This CDR3 has 14 residues. The ends were cut back, 10 bases at V and 2 bases at J, with 16 bases in the middle. Germline V gene lookup returns CDR1 LNHDA and CDR2 SQIVND (reference sequence).

This clone was seen a handful of times. The chain is built from TRBV18 and TRBJ1-1, with D tentatively TRBD1 (5 bases). CDR1 KGHSH and CDR2 LQKENI come from the germline V gene. V gave up 6 bases and J gave up 8 bases, with 13 bases separating them. This CDR3 is built from 12 residues. CDR3 bases: TGTGCCAGCTCCCGCGGGGCGGTGGAAGCTTTCTTT. Translating gives CASSRGAVEAFF.

V usage is TRBV5-1 and J usage is TRBJ1-1, with D maybe TRBD1 (5 bases). In germline, CDR1 is SGHRS, CDR2 YFSETQ. The CDR3 is made up of 15 amino acids. V shed 4 bases and J shed 4 bases, with 17 bases lying between them. The CDR3 sequence: CASSPGGGVTTEAFF. CDR3 sequence (DNA): TGCGCCAGCAGCCCCGGGGGTGGGGTAACCACTGAAGCTTTCTTT.

The chain is built from TRBV4-3 and TRBJ2-7; D is perhaps TRBD2 (5 bases). Germline V lookup: CDR1 LGHNA, CDR2 YSLEER. This CDR3 has 12 residues. V lost 1 base to trimming and J lost 8 bases, with 9 bases between them. CDR3 in amino acids: CASSQGTRQQYF. CDR3 nucleotide sequence: TGCGCCAGCAGCCAAGGAACTAGGCAGCAGTACTTC.

The chain is built from TRBV10-3 and TRBJ1-2, with D unresolved. The CDR3 is 14 amino acids. Germline CDR1 reads ENHRY; CDR2 reads SYGVKD. Trimming cost V 7 bases and J 2 bases, with 14 bases left between them. As DNA, the CDR3 is TGTGCCATCACTACAGACGGTCGCAACTATGGCTACACCTTC. It specifies CAITTDGRNYGYTF.